The clone carrying this T cell receptor (beta chain) was seen repeatedly, ten times or more. The antigen is undetermined. This sample is drawn from a study of response to subunit inactivated influenza vaccine. Study-level points and caveats: New T cells are recruited in small numbers by each seasonal influenza vaccination, according to the authors' suggestion.

The V gene's germline CDR1 is DFQATT and CDR2 SNEGSKA (reference sequence). Trimming left V 5 bases short and J 8 bases short, with 13 bases between. The CDR3 is 12 residues long. Each CDR3 protein gets one entry after TCRdb re-called the RT-PCR reads with MiXCR. The table shows roughly 780,000 distinct CDR3 sequences, with less than 20% occurring only once. The J gene is TRBJ2-1, the V gene TRBV20-1, with TRBD1 as a possible D gene (5 bases). This TCR was sampled from a man in his fifties who received an inactivated influenza vaccine. The sample consisted of PBMCs from blood, taken 4 to 6 days after vaccination. The CDR3 DNA reads as TGCAGTGCTGGGGCCACAGGAGATGAGCAGTTCTTC. It translates to CSAGATGDEQFF.